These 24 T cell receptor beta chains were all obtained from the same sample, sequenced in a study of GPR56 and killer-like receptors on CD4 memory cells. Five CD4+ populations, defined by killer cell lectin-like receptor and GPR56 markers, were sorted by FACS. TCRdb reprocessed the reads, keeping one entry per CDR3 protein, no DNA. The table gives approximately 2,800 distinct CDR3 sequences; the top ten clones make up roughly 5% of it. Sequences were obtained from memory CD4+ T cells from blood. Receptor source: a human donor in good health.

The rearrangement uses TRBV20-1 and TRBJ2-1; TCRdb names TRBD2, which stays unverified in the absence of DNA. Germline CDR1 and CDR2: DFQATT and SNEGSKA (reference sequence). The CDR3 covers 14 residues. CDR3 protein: CSARGPASDNEQFF.

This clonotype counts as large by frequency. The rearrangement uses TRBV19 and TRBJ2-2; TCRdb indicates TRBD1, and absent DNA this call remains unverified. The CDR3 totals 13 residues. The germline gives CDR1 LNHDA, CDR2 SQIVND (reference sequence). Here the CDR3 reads CASRTGGTGELFF.

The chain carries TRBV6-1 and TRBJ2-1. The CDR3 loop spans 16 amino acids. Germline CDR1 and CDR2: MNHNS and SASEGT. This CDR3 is CASSGQESSYLNEQFF.

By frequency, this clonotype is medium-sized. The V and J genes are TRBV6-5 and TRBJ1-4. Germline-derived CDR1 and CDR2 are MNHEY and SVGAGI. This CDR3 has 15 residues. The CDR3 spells CASSYGGPQDEKLFF.

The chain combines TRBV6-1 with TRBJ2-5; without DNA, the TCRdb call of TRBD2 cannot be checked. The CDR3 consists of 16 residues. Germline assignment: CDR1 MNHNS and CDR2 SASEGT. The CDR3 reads CASSMGVAGDQETQYF.

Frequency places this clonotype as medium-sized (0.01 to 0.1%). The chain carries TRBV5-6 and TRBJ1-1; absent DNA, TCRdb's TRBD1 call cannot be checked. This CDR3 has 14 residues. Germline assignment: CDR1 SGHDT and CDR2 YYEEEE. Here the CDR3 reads CASSAGYSSTEAFF.

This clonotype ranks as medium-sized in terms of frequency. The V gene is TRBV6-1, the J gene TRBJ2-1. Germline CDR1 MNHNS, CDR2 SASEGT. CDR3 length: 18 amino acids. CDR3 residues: CASSEGQLTYPIYNEQFF.

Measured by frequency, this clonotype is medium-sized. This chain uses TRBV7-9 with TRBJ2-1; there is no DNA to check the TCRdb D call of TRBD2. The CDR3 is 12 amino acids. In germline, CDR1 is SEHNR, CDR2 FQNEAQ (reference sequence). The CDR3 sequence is CASNRGGSEQFF.

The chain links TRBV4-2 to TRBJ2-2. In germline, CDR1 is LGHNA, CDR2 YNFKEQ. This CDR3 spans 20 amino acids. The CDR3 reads CASRESFTRFVRNNTGELFF.

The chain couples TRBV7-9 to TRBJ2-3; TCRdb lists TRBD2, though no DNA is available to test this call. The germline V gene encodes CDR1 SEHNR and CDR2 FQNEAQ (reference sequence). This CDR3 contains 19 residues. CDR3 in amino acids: CASSSYPGLAGGPRDTQYF. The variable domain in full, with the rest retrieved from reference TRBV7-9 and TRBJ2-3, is DTGVSQNPRHKITKRGQNVTFRCDPISEHNRLYWYRQTLGQGPEFLTYFQNEAQLEKSRLLSDRFSAERPKGSFSTLEIQRTEQGDSAMYLCASSSYPGLAGGPRDTQYFGPGTRLTVL.

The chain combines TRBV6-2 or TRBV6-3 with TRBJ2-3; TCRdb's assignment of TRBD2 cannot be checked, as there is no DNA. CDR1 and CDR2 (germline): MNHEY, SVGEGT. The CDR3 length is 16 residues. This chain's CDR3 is CASSTTSGGLTDTQYF.

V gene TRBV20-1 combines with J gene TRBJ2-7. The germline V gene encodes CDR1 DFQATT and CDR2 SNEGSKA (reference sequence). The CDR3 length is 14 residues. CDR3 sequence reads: CSARDAPSRLEQYF.

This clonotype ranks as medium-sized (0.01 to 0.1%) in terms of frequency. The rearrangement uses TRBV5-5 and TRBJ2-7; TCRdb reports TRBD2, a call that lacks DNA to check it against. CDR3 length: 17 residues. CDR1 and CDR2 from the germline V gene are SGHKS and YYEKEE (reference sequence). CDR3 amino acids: CASSLGANSPPAYEQYF.

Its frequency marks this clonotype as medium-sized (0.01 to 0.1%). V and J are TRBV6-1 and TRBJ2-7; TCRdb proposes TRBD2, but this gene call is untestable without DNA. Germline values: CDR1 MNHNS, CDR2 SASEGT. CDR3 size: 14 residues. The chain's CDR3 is CASSLEGRRVEQYF.

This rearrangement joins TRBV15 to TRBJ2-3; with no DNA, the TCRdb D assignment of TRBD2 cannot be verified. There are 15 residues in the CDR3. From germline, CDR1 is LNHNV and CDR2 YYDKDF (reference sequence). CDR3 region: CATSRSPDSTDTQYF. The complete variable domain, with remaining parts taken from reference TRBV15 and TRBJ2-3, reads DAMVIQNPRYQVTQFGKPVTLSCSQTLNHNVMYWYQQKSSQAPKLLFHYYDKDFNNEADTPDNFQSRRPNTSFCFLDIRSPGLGDTAMYLCATSRSPDSTDTQYFGPGTRLTVL.

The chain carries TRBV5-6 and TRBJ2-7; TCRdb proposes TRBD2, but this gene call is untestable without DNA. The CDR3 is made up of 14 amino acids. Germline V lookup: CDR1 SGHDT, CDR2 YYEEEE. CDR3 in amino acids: CASSLRTRAYEQYF.

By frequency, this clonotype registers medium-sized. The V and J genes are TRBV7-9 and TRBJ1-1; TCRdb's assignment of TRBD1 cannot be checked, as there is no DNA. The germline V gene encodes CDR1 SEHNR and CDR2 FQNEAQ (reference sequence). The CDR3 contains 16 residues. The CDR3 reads CASSLAPLLGGPEAFF. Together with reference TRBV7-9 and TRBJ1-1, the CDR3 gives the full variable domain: DTGVSQNPRHKITKRGQNVTFRCDPISEHNRLYWYRQTLGQGPEFLTYFQNEAQLEKSRLLSDRFSAERPKGSFSTLEIQRTEQGDSAMYLCASSLAPLLGGPEAFFGQGTRLTVV.

The CDR3 spells CASSGEASGNTIYF. The rearrangement uses TRBV7-9 and TRBJ1-3. The CDR3 is made up of 14 amino acids. Germline CDR1 and CDR2: SEHNR and FQNEAQ (reference sequence).

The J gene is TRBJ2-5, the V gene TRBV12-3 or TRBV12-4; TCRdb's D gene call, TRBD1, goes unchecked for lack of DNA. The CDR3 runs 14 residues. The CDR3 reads CASSLKRKGETQYF.

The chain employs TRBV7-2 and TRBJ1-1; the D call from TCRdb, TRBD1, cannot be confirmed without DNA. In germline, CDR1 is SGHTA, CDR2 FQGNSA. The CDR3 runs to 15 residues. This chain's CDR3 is CASSRTGQAFTEAFF. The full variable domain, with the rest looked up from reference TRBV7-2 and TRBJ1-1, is GAGVSQSPSNKVTEKGKDVELRCDPISGHTALYWYRQSLGQGLEFLIYFQGNSAPDKSGLPSDRFSAERTGGSVSTLTIQRTQQEDSAVYLCASSRTGQAFTEAFFGQGTRLTVV.

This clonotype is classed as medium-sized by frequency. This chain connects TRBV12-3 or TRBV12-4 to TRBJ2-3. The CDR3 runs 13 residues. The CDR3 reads CASSADPTDTQYF.

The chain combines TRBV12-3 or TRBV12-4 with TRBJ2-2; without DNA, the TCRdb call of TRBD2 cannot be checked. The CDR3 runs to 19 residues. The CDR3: CASIFRPLPGLAATGELFF.

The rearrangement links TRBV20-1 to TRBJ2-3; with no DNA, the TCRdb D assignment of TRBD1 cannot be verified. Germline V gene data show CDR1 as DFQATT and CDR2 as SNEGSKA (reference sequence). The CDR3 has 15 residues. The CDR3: CSASAPRASTDTQYF.

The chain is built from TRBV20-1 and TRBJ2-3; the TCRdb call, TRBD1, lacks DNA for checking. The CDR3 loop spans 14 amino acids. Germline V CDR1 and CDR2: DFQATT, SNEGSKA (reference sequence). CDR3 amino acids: CSAPIRTGTDTQYF.